Presented here are 26 T cell receptor beta chains from one specimen sequenced in a study of cytomegalovirus exposure and HLA in healthy donors. PCR primers comprised 60 Vbeta and 13 Jbeta primers. The table came from immunoSEQ multiplex PCR; TCRdb's copy has only in-frame clones and leaves some out. The sample gives around 130,000 clones, around 70% of which show up once; around 2.1% is in the top ten. Sequenced: PBMCs. The receptors derive from a woman aged 40 to 49 in good health and CMV-seropositive.

J is TRBJ2-7 and V is TRBV9; tentative D call: TRBD2 (6 bases). Trimming removed 2 bases from V and 2 bases from J, with 11 bases in between. CDR1 SGDLS and CDR2 YYNGEE come from the germline V gene. This CDR3 contains 14 residues. Here the CDR3 DNA reads TGTGCCAGCAGCGTCGGGGGTCCTACCTACGAGCAGTACTTC. This sequence encodes CASSVGGPTYEQYF. The whole variable domain, remainder taken from reference TRBV9 and TRBJ2-7, is DSGVTQTPKHLITATGQRVTLRCSPRSGDLSVYWYQQSLDQGLQFLIQYYNGEERAKGNILERFSAQQFPDLHSELNLSSLELGDSALYFCASSVGGPTYEQYFGPGTRLTVT.

The chain combines TRBV28 with TRBJ1-2; unclear D gene. The V end was cut by 4 bases, the J end by 2 bases, with 8 bases between. CDR1 and CDR2 from the germline V gene are MDHEN and SYDVKM. This CDR3 has 13 amino acids. CDR3 nucleotides: TGTGCCAGCAGTTCCGGGATAAACTATGGCTACACCTTC. Protein product: CASSSGINYGYTF.

The chain carries TRBV27 and TRBJ1-2, with 12 nucleotides matching TRBD1. The CDR3 loop spans 20 amino acids. The germline gives CDR1 MNHEY, CDR2 SMNVEV (reference sequence). The V segment lost 2 bases and the J segment 4 bases; nucleotides outside the gene matches: 17. The CDR3 coding sequence is TGTGCCAGCAGTTTAAGTCGGGTTGCGGGTGGGACAGGGGGCCCCTATGGCTACACCTTC. Translating it yields CASSLSRVAGGTGGPYGYTF.

The V call is TRBV27, the J call TRBJ1-1; 8 nucleotides align to TRBD1. Losses at the gene ends were 2 bases for V and 7 bases for J; bases not matched to a gene: 6. Germline assignment: CDR1 MNHEY and CDR2 SMNVEV (reference sequence). This CDR3 has 14 amino acids. DNA for the CDR3: TGTGCCAGCAGTTTAGGCAGGGGGCAAGGTGAAGCTTTCTTT. Encoded protein: CASSLGRGQGEAFF.

The chain joins TRBV5-1 to TRBJ2-2, with 8 bases identical to TRBD2. The CDR3 is made up of 15 amino acids. The trim removed 0 bases at V and 5 bases at J, leaving 3 bases unmatched. Germline loops: CDR1 SGHRS, CDR2 YFSETQ. The CDR3 bases are TGCGCCAGCAGCTTGGGGACTAGCTTTACCGGGGAGCTGTTTTTT. This codes for CASSLGTSFTGELFF. Variable domain in full (rest from reference TRBV5-1 and TRBJ2-2): KAGVTQTPRYLIKTRGQQVTLSCSPISGHRSVSWYQQTPGQGLQFLFEYFSETQRNKGNFPGRFSGRQFSNSRSEMNVSTLELGDSALYLCASSLGTSFTGELFFGEGSRLTVL.

The V gene is TRBV11-2, the J gene TRBJ1-2; no firm D call. V lost 5 bases, J lost 6 bases, and 16 bases lay in between. The germline V gene has CDR1 SGHAT and CDR2 FQNNGV. The CDR3 runs to 14 residues. Written as DNA, the CDR3 is TGTGCCAGCAGCCTTATGGAGGCCCGAAATGGCTACACCTTC. The encoded protein is CASSLMEARNGYTF. The full variable domain, in which reference TRBV11-2 and TRBJ1-2 provide the parts outside the CDR3, is EAGVAQSPRYKIIEKRQSVAFWCNPISGHATLYWYQQILGQGPKLLIQFQNNGVVDDSQLPKDRFSAERLKGVDSTLKIQPAKLEDSAVYLCASSLMEARNGYTFGSGTRLTVV.

V is TRBV7-8 and J is TRBJ2-2, with TRBD1 identical over 7 bases. CDR3 length: 15 amino acids. Germline assignment: CDR1 SGHVS and CDR2 FQNEAQ. V was clipped by 2 bases and J by 8 bases; unmatched bases: 8. The CDR3 loop is CASSLRDSPSGELFF. For the CDR3, the DNA is TGTGCCAGCAGCTTAAGGGACAGCCCTTCAGGGGAGCTGTTTTTT.

The chain joins TRBV29-1 to TRBJ2-7; TRBD2 aligns across 7 bases. After removal of 7 bases from V and 5 bases from J, the junction contained 8 bases not matched to a gene. The CDR3 has 12 amino acids. Per the germline V gene, CDR1 is SQVTM and CDR2 is ANQGSEA. The CDR3 DNA follows: TGCAGCGGGACTATGGGAGGGCACGAGCAGTACTTC. As protein: CSGTMGGHEQYF.

The genes are TRBV2 and TRBJ2-7; the match to TRBD1 covers 9 bases. The length of the CDR3 is 15 residues. V dropped 7 bases and J dropped 5; count of bases not matched to a gene: 12. In germline, CDR1 is SNHLY, CDR2 FYNNEI. DNA of the CDR3: TGTGCCAGCAAAGAGGAGACAGGGGGAAGGCACGAGCAGTACTTC. It encodes CASKEETGGRHEQYF.

This chain joins TRBV10-3 and TRBJ2-1, with 8 bases matching TRBD2. CDR1 and CDR2 (germline): ENHRY, SYGVKD. V was pared by 3 bases and J by 1 base, with 5 bases of the junction left unmatched. This CDR3 spans 16 amino acids. In DNA, the CDR3 is TGTGCCATCAGTGAAGGGCGGGGGGTTTCCTACAATGAGCAGTTCTTC. Translating gives CAISEGRGVSYNEQFF.

This clone was recorded only once. The rearrangement joins TRBV28 to TRBJ2-7, with a tentative D call TRBD2 (6 bases). Per the germline V gene, CDR1 is MDHEN and CDR2 is SYDVKM. The V end was cut by 0 bases, the J end by 0 bases, with 6 bases between. The CDR3 is 14 residues long. As DNA, the CDR3 is TGTGCCAGCAGTTTATGGGGACTCTCCTACGAGCAGTACTTC. Its translation: CASSLWGLSYEQYF.

The chain uses TRBV5-4 and TRBJ1-1; tentative D call: TRBD1 (5 bases). V lost 4 bases and J 4 bases, leaving 11 bases between the germline ends. Germline V CDR1 and CDR2: SGHNT, YYREEE (reference sequence). CDR3 size: 13 residues. CDR3 nucleotides: TGTGCCAGCAGCCGGGGGGGGACCACTGAAGCTTTCTTT. Translating it yields CASSRGGTTEAFF. The whole variable domain, filled in from reference TRBV5-4 and TRBJ1-1, reads ETGVTQSPTHLIKTRGQQVTLRCSSQSGHNTVSWYQQALGQGPQFIFQYYREEENGRGNFPPRFSGLQFPNYSSELNVNALELDDSALYLCASSRGGTTEAFFGQGTRLTVV.

The chain's CDR3 is CASSAGTGNQPQHF. The CDR3 bases are TGCGCCAGCAGCGCCGGGACAGGCAATCAGCCCCAGCATTTT. The chain employs TRBV5-1 and TRBJ1-5, with 7 positions matching TRBD1. V trimming: 4 bases; J trimming: 2 bases; junction bases outside the gene matches: 3. Per the germline V gene, CDR1 is SGHRS and CDR2 is YFSETQ. This CDR3 spans 14 amino acids.

The chain has TRBV2 and TRBJ1-2; 9 nucleotides line up with TRBD1. CDR1 SNHLY and CDR2 FYNNEI come from the germline V gene. This CDR3 contains 16 residues. The V and J ends lost 6 bases and 4 bases, in that order; junction bases with no gene match: 12. CDR3 in amino acids: CASRRQGQGTVYGYTF. The CDR3 DNA follows: TGTGCCAGCAGGCGGCAGGGACAGGGCACCGTCTATGGCTACACCTTC.

J is TRBJ2-4 and V is TRBV18, with 10 bases aligning to TRBD2. The CDR3 is 16 amino acids. CDR1 is KGHSH, CDR2 LQKENI, per germline. J was trimmed by 7 bases and V by 2 bases; bases with no gene match: 8. The DNA for the CDR3 is TGTGCCAGCTCACCAGGACTAGCGGAGAGGATCAACATTCAGTACTTC. This codes for CASSPGLAERINIQYF.

This clone was counted a few times. The rearrangement links TRBV19 to TRBJ2-1, with 8 bases identical to TRBD2. The CDR3 has 16 residues. The V segment lost 2 bases and the J segment 0 bases; nucleotides outside the gene matches: 3. Germline V CDR1 and CDR2: LNHDA, SQIVND (reference sequence). The CDR3 spells CASSITGLVSYNEQFF. The CDR3, as DNA: TGTGCCAGTAGTATAACGGGACTAGTCTCCTACAATGAGCAGTTCTTC.

This chain uses TRBV5-1 with TRBJ2-1, with 8 bases fitting TRBD2. The CDR3 contains 16 residues. In germline, CDR1 is SGHRS, CDR2 YFSETQ. V shed 5 bases, J shed 4 bases, and the junction held 11 bases outside the gene matches. The DNA of the CDR3 is TGCGCCAGCAGGGTTTCCGTTGGCGGGAGGTACAATGAGCAGTTCTTC. It codes for CASRVSVGGRYNEQFF. Looking up the rest from reference TRBV5-1 and TRBJ2-1 gives the full variable domain: KAGVTQTPRYLIKTRGQQVTLSCSPISGHRSVSWYQQTPGQGLQFLFEYFSETQRNKGNFPGRFSGRQFSNSRSEMNVSTLELGDSALYLCASRVSVGGRYNEQFFGPGTRLTVL.

This clone has a single count. The CDR3 coding sequence is TGTGCCAGCAGCTTGGGGCAGGGGGTGAATCAGCCCCAGCATTTT. Amino acids: CASSLGQGVNQPQHF. This chain uses TRBV5-6 with TRBJ1-5; 7 positions match TRBD1. Germline assignment: CDR1 SGHDT and CDR2 YYEEEE. This CDR3 comprises 15 residues. The J segment lost 4 bases and the V segment lost 0 bases, leaving 4 bases of the junction unmatched.

V is TRBV27 and J is TRBJ2-1, with TRBD2 matching 9 bases. J was trimmed by 7 bases and V by 0 bases; bases with no gene match: 13. The germline gives CDR1 MNHEY, CDR2 SMNVEV (reference sequence). The CDR3 sequence is 18 residues long. The CDR3 DNA reads TGTGCCAGCAGTTTATCCCCGGGCGGACTAGCGAAAGAGAATGAGCAGTTCTTC. Translating gives CASSLSPGGLAKENEQFF.

This chain connects TRBV19 to TRBJ1-2; 8 bases fit TRBD1. J gave up 5 bases and V 6 bases, and 5 bases lay outside the gene matches. CDR1 is LNHDA and CDR2 is SQIVND in the germline V gene (reference sequence). This CDR3 is built from 13 residues. The DNA of the CDR3 is TGTGCCAGTAGCCCACAGGGGGGATATGGCTACACCTTC. Protein sequence: CASSPQGGYGYTF. Drawing the rest from reference TRBV19 and TRBJ1-2, the complete variable domain is DGGITQSPKYLFRKEGQNVTLSCEQNLNHDAMYWYRQDPGQGLRLIYYSQIVNDFQKGDIAEGYSVSREKKESFPLTVTSAQKNPTAFYLCASSPQGGYGYTFGSGTRLTVV.

V gene TRBV20-1 combines with J gene TRBJ1-1; no clear D gene. Germline values: CDR1 DFQATT, CDR2 SNEGSKA (reference sequence). V lost 7 bases to trimming and J lost 4 bases, with 10 bases between them. This CDR3 region has 11 residues. The CDR3 region is CSVQRGTEAFF. The CDR3, as DNA: TGCAGTGTACAACGGGGCACTGAAGCTTTCTTT.

The table lists this clone with a few counts. The chain couples TRBV5-1 to TRBJ1-2; D may be TRBD1 (6 bases). Per the germline V gene, CDR1 is SGHRS and CDR2 is YFSETQ. Trimming pared 4 bases from V and 4 bases from J, leaving 14 bases between. This CDR3 has 14 amino acids. CDR3 amino acids: CASSEGIQGYGYTF. The CDR3 DNA follows: TGCGCCAGCAGCGAGGGGATACAGGGCTATGGCTACACCTTC.

With regard to this clone: Distinct nucleotide sequences in the sample also encode this CDR3. This sequence joins TRBV28 and TRBJ2-7; weak D call: TRBD1 (6 bases). V lost 3 bases and J lost 3, with 15 bases in between. This CDR3 comprises 15 residues. In germline, CDR1 is MDHEN, CDR2 SYDVKM. For the CDR3, the DNA is TGTGCCAGCAGTTTGACAGGTTTGACCATCTACGAGCAGTACTTC. Its protein product is CASSLTGLTIYEQYF.

The rearrangement links TRBV19 to TRBJ1-5, with D possibly matching TRBD1 (6 bases). Germline-derived CDR1 and CDR2 are LNHDA and SQIVND (reference sequence). V was cut by 10 bases and J by 0 bases, with 19 bases left in between. The CDR3 covers 16 residues. The CDR3 coding sequence is TGTGCCACCCATAAGACAGGTACAAATAGCAATCAGCCCCAGCATTTT. Its translation is CATHKTGTNSNQPQHF.

The V call is TRBV2, the J call TRBJ1-5; no firm D call. Germline V gives CDR1 SNHLY, CDR2 FYNNEI. Trimming shortened V by 2 bases and J by 6 bases, and 8 bases separated the two germline ends. The CDR3 totals 13 residues. The CDR3 DNA is TGTGCCAGCAGTGAAATGGGGAGTCAGCCCCAGCATTTT. It translates to CASSEMGSQPQHF.

CDR3 region: CAAGEQGGYEQYF. The DNA of the CDR3 is TGTGCCGCGGGGGAACAGGGTGGGTACGAGCAGTACTTC. V gene TRBV6-1 combines with J gene TRBJ2-7; D may be TRBD2 (7 bases). Germline V CDR1 and CDR2: MNHNS, SASEGT. The V end was cut by 11 bases, the J end by 4 bases, with 18 bases between. There are 13 residues in the CDR3.